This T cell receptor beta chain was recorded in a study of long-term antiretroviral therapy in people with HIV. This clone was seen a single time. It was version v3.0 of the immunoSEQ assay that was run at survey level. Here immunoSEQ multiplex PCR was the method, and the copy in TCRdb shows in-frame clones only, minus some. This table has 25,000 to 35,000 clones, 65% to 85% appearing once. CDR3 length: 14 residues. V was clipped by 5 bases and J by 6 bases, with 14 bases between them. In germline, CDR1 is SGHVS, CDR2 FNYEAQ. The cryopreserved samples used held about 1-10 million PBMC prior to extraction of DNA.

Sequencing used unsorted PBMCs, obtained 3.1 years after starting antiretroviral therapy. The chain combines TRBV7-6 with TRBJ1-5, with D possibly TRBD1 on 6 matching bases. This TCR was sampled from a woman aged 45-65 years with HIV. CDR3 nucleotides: TGTGCCAGCAGCCTACAGGGACCGGGTCAGCCCCAGCATTTT. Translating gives CASSLQGPGQPQHF.